Each of the 5 T cell receptor beta chains below was sequenced from the same sample in a study of T cell clonality in common variable immunodeficiency. This table comes from immunoSEQ multiplex PCR, and its TCRdb copy is limited to in-frame clones, with some not included. The specimen has 40,000 to 60,000 clones, none found just once. The sequenced sample was peripheral blood mononuclear cells. The receptors here all came from a person aged 18 to 70 in good health.

This clone was recorded at least ten times. From the germline J gene comes the end of the CDR3, since the read stops 3 residues before it. This chain links TRBV20-1 with TRBJ1-3; 9 nucleotides line up with TRBD1. Germline CDR1 is DFQATT and CDR2 is SNEGSKA (reference sequence). With 3 bases clipped from V and 2 bases from J, the junction kept 2 bases outside the gene matches. CDR3 length: 14 amino acids. CDR3 sequence: CSASGTGTGNTIYF. CDR3 bases read: TGCAGTGCTAGTGGGACAGGGACTGGAAACACC.

This clone appeared many times. The read falls 3 residues short of the CDR3 end, and the missing part is taken from the germline J gene. Other DNA sequences in the same sample also yield this CDR3. The chain recombines TRBV7-9 with TRBJ1-3, with D maybe TRBD1 (5 bases). V lost 5 bases and J lost 4, with 9 bases in between. CDR3 length: 13 amino acids. The germline V gene encodes CDR1 SEHNR and CDR2 FQNEAQ (reference sequence). CDR3 loop: CASSLDRGNTIYF. The CDR3 bases that were read are TGTGCCAGCAGCCTTGACAGAGGAAACACC.

Notes on this clone: The CDR3 end is not reached by the read, which stops 3 residues before it; the germline J gene fills it in. This chain links TRBV11-3 with TRBJ2-5, with no clear D. The CDR3 covers 14 residues. V lost 5 bases and J lost 4, with 14 bases in between. CDR1 and CDR2 (germline): SGHNT, YENEEA. Incomplete CDR3 DNA: TGTGCCAGCAGCCCAATGGGCACTTCAGAGACC. Protein: CASSPMGTSET. The whole CDR3 sequence is CASSPMGTSETQYF. The full variable domain, in which reference TRBV11-3 and TRBJ2-5 provide the parts outside the CDR3, is EAGVVQSPRYKIIEKKQPVAFWCNPISGHNTLYWYLQNLGQGPELLIRYENEEAVDDSQLPKDRFSAERLKGVDSTLKIQPAELGDSAVYLCASSPMGTSETQYFGPGTRLLVL.

This clone has at least ten counts. The CDR3 end lies 3 residues beyond the end of the read and is filled in from the germline J gene. The V and J genes are TRBV5-6 and TRBJ2-7, with 7 bases fitting TRBD1. Germline assignment: CDR1 SGHDT and CDR2 YYEEEE. The CDR3 loop spans 15 amino acids. The V segment lost 0 bases and the J segment 1 base; nucleotides outside the gene matches: 4. CDR3 sequence: CASSLAGTESYEQYF. The part of the CDR3 DNA that was read is TGTGCCAGCAGCTTGGCTGGGACAGAGTCCTACGAG.

This clone appeared many times. The part of the CDR3 DNA that was read is TGTGCCAGCAGCCTTAGGTACGGGGAACTTAACTATGGC. Protein product: CASSLRYGELNYG. The full CDR3 is CASSLRYGELNYGYTF. The genes are TRBV12-3 or TRBV12-4 and TRBJ1-2; D remains ambiguous. The read falls 3 residues short of the CDR3 end, and the missing part is taken from the germline J gene. The germline V and J ends were trimmed by 6 bases and 1 base, with 18 bases remaining between them. The CDR3 loop spans 16 amino acids.